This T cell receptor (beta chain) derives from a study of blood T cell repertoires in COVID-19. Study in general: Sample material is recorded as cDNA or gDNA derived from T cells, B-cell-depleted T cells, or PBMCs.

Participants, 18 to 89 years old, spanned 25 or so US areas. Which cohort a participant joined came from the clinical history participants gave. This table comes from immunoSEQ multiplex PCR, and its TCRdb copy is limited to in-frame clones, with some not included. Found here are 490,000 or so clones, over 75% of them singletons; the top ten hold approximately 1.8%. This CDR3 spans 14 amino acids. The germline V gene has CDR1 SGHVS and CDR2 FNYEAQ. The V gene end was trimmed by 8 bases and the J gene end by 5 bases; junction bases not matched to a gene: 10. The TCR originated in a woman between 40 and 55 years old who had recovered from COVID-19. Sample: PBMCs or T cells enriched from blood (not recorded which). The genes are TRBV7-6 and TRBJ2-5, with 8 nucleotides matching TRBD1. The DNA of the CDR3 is TGTGCCAGCCGCCGGACAGGGCTTGGGGAGACCCAGTACTTC. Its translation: CASRRTGLGETQYF.